A selection of T cell receptor beta chains follows, all from one sample in a study of T cells in Graves' hyperthyroidism and ophthalmopathy. TCRdb used MiXCR to reprocess the multiplex PCR reads, holding one entry per CDR3 protein. The sample carries a few hundred thousand distinct CDR3 sequences, under 60% recorded once. The sequenced sample was peripheral blood or thyroid tissue (not recorded which). Source of these receptors: a woman aged 18-29 years with Graves' hyperthyroidism. The CDR3 runs from the conserved cysteine through the conserved F or W. Fields, in order: J gene, clone size, D gene, V gene, CDR3 DNA, CDR3 protein. A D gene is named only where the DNA matches it firmly. Where a row states a size, it is once, few, many or the class of an expanded clone; other rows omit it.

>TRBJ2-7|NA|TRBD2|TRBV12-3/TRBV12-4
TGTGCCAGCAGTTTAAGCGGGAACTACGAGCAGTACTTC
CASSLSGNYEQYF
>TRBJ1-2|many|TRBD1|TRBV6-2/TRBV6-3
TGTGCCAGCACCTCGACAGGGGATGGCTACACCTTC
CASTSTGDGYTF
>TRBJ1-5|NA|NA|TRBV15
TGTGCCACCAGCAGTTACGGGGGTAGCTATCAGCCCCAGCATTTT
CATSSYGGSYQPQHF
>TRBJ2-7|many|NA|TRBV5-4
TGTGCCAGCAGCTTAGATCGGGGAGAGCAGTACTTC
CASSLDRGEQYF
>TRBJ2-5|many|TRBD1|TRBV2
TGTGCCACCTCTACAGGGGGAGTAGAGACCCAGTACTTC
CATSTGGVETQYF
>TRBJ1-2|few|NA|TRBV18
TGTGCCAGCTCACCACCGAACGGACCCGCTTATGGCTACACCTTC
CASSPPNGPAYGYTF
>TRBJ2-7|NA|TRBD2|TRBV2
TGTGCCAGCAGACGGACTAGCGGTGCCAATGAGCAGTACTTC
CASRRTSGANEQYF
>TRBJ2-6|many|NA|TRBV6-1
TGTGCCAGCAGTGAAGGGACATCTGGGGCCAACGTCCTGACTTTC
CASSEGTSGANVLTF
>TRBJ2-7|NA|NA|TRBV10-3
TGTGCCATCAGTGTGGGGACATCCTACGAGCAGTACTTC
CAISVGTSYEQYF
>TRBJ2-7|many|NA|TRBV24-1
TGTGCCACCAGTGATTCCAGGAGCTCCTACGAGCAGTACTTC
CATSDSRSSYEQYF
>TRBJ1-1|many|NA|TRBV10-1
TGCGCCAGCAGTCCAGGGGTTATGAACACTGAAGCTTTCTTT
CASSPGVMNTEAFF
>TRBJ2-3|few|NA|TRBV6-5
TGTGCCAGCAGTTACTCCAGCGAGGGAGATACGCAGTATTTT
CASSYSSEGDTQYF
>TRBJ2-5|many|NA|TRBV6-1
TGTGCCAGCAGTGATCGGGCCGTTTCGACCCAGTACTTC
CASSDRAVSTQYF
>TRBJ2-5|NA|NA|TRBV7-6
TGTGCCAGCTACAGGGTTGAGACCCAGTACTTC
CASYRVETQYF
>TRBJ2-1|NA|NA|TRBV5-1
TGCGCCAGCAGCCAGCTGACAGGTCGCGAGCAGTTCTTC
CASSQLTGREQFF
>TRBJ2-5|NA|NA|TRBV2
TGTGCCAGCAGTGATACGGGACAGACCCAGTACTTC
CASSDTGQTQYF
>TRBJ1-1|many|NA|TRBV10-2
TGTGCCAGCAGTGAATGGGGCACTGAAGCTTTCTTT
CASSEWGTEAFF
>TRBJ1-1|NA|TRBD1|TRBV12-3/TRBV12-4
TGTGCCAGCAGCCCGGGACAGGGGGGGATTGAAGCTTTCTTT
CASSPGQGGIEAFF
>TRBJ1-1|NA|NA|TRBV6-1
TGTGCCACCGCGTGGCAGGAGAACACTGAAGCTTTCTTT
CATAWQENTEAFF
>TRBJ1-2|NA|NA|TRBV15
TGTGCCACCAGCGCGGACAGATATGGCTACACCTTC
CATSADRYGYTF
>TRBJ2-5|many|TRBD2|TRBV5-1
TGCGCCAGCAGCACGGAGCTAGCGGGAGGGCCGGAGACCCAGTACTTC
CASSTELAGGPETQYF
>TRBJ2-7|few|NA|TRBV19
TGTGCCAGTAGTATGGGGATTTTCTACGAGCAGTACTTC
CASSMGIFYEQYF
>TRBJ2-7|many|NA|TRBV7-2
TGTGCCAGCAGCTCCGCTACAGGGATGGCCTACGAGCAGTACTTC
CASSSATGMAYEQYF
>TRBJ2-5|NA|NA|TRBV6-5
TGTGCCAGACGGGGCAGGGTCTGGGAGACCCAGTACTTC
CARRGRVWETQYF
>TRBJ2-2|NA|TRBD2|TRBV2
TGTGCCAGCAGTGCGGGAGGGACCTTGGAGCTGTTTTTT
CASSAGGTLELFF
>TRBJ2-7|many|NA|TRBV5-1
TGCGCCAGCAGCTTGGCCCGGGAATACGAGCAGTACTTC
CASSLAREYEQYF
>TRBJ1-1|many|TRBD1|TRBV10-3
TGTGCCATCAGCATAGAAACCGGACAGGGTAGGACTGAAGCTTTCTTT
CAISIETGQGRTEAFF
>TRBJ2-1|NA|TRBD2|TRBV2
TGTGCCAGCAGCGGGACTAGCGGGAGGGCCCACAATGAGCAGTTCTTC
CASSGTSGRAHNEQFF
>TRBJ1-2|NA|NA|TRBV2
TGTGCCCAAGAAGTCTATGGCTACACCTTC
CAQEVYGYTF
>TRBJ1-1|NA|NA|TRBV25-1
TGTGCCAGCAGTGAATTAGAACCGAGGGGTCGCTTCACTGAAGCTTTCTTT
CASSELEPRGRFTEAFF
>TRBJ2-1|NA|NA|TRBV7-9
TGTGCCAGCACTATGGGGTTCGGGAATGAGCAGTTCTTC
CASTMGFGNEQFF
>TRBJ2-7|many|NA|TRBV6-5
TGTGCCAGCAGTCTGGGGATCACCTACGAGCAGTACTTC
CASSLGITYEQYF
>TRBJ2-2|NA|NA|TRBV7-9
TGTGCCAGCAGCCGAATGGGGGAGCTGTTTTTT
CASSRMGELFF
>TRBJ1-5|NA|NA|TRBV2
TGTGCCAGCAGTCGCCCCGCAGGGGATCAGCCCCAGCATTTT
CASSRPAGDQPQHF
>TRBJ2-3|NA|TRBD2|TRBV24-1
TGTGCCACCAGTGATTTGCAAAGCGGGATAGCAGATACGCAGTATTTT
CATSDLQSGIADTQYF
>TRBJ2-2|NA|TRBD2|TRBV27
TGTGCCAGCAGTTACAAGCCGGGACTAGCGGCCGGGGAGCTGTTTTTT
CASSYKPGLAAGELFF
>TRBJ1-2|NA|NA|TRBV2
TGTGCCAGCAGTGAAGCGCATGGAGGCTACACCTTC
CASSEAHGGYTF
>TRBJ1-1|many|NA|TRBV19
TGTGCCAGTCGACCACCTGATTGGCGTGAGGCTTTCTTT
CASRPPDWREAFF
>TRBJ2-1|many|TRBD2|TRBV7-3
TGTGCCAGCAGCTTAATTGGGACTAGCGGGAACGATGAGCAGTTCTTC
CASSLIGTSGNDEQFF
>TRBJ1-1|many|NA|TRBV19
TGTGCCAGTAGTATCGGATGGGGAGAAACTGAAGCTTTCTTT
CASSIGWGETEAFF
>TRBJ2-1|NA|TRBD2|TRBV10-2
TGCGCCAGCAGTGAGTTCGCCCGGCTAGCGGTTTACAATGAGCAGTTCTTC
CASSEFARLAVYNEQFF
>TRBJ1-1|NA|NA|TRBV20-1
TGCAGTGCTAGAGACTGGGGGCGCATTGGTGAAGCTTTCTTT
CSARDWGRIGEAFF
>TRBJ2-7|NA|NA|TRBV20-1
TGCAGTGCTAGACCCCGCCCGGGAATCCCCTACGAGCAGTACTTC
CSARPRPGIPYEQYF
>TRBJ2-7|NA|NA|TRBV20-1
TGCAGTGCTAGAGTTTATCGCGGTACCTACGAGCAGTACTTC
CSARVYRGTYEQYF
>TRBJ1-2|NA|NA|TRBV7-9
TGTGCCAGCAGTCCTCCGACTAGCGGCTACACCTTC
CASSPPTSGYTF
>TRBJ1-6|NA|NA|TRBV7-3
TGTGCCAGCAGCTCGGATACGGGTGGCAATTCACCCCTCCACTTT
CASSSDTGGNSPLHF
>TRBJ2-5|NA|NA|TRBV27
TGTGCCAGCGGGCCCGGGGAGGAGACCCAGTACTTC
CASGPGEETQYF
>TRBJ2-7|many|TRBD2|TRBV20-1
TGCAGTGCTAGAGATTTGGGAGCGGGGGAGCAGTACTTC
CSARDLGAGEQYF